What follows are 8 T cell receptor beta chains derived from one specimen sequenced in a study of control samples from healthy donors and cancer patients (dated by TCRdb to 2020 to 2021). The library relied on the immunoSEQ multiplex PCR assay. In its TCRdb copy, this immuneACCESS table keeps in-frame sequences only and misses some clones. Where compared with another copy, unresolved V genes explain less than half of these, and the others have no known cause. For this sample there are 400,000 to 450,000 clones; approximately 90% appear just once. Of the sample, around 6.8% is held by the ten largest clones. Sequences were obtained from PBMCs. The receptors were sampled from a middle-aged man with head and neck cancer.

The CDR3 sequence: CASSAESSGNTIYF. Here the CDR3 DNA reads TGTGCCAGCAGCGCGGAAAGCTCTGGAAACACCATATATTTT. The chain is built from TRBV7-9 and TRBJ1-3, with D unresolved. The CDR3 has 14 residues. Trimming cost V 5 bases and J 0 bases, with 8 bases left between them. Germline CDR1 SEHNR, CDR2 FQNEAQ (reference sequence).

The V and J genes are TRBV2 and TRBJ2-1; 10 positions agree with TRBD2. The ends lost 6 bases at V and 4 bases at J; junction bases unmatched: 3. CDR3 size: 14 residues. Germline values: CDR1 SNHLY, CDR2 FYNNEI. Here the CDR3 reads CASRWTSGYNEQFF. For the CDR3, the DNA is TGTGCCAGCAGATGGACTAGCGGATACAATGAGCAGTTCTTC.

The CDR3 here is CASKLGARTQYF. The CDR3, as DNA: TGTGCCAGCAAACTGGGAGCTAGAACGCAGTATTTT. V gene TRBV12-3 or TRBV12-4 combines with J gene TRBJ2-3, with D maybe TRBD2 (5 bases). The CDR3 consists of 12 residues. Trimming removed 7 bases at V and 9 bases at J, with 14 bases between.

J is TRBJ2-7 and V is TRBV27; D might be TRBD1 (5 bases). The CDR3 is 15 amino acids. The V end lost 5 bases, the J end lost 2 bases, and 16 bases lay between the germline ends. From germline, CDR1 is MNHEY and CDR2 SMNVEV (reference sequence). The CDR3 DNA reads TGTGCCAGCAGTCCGTACCAGGGTAGAACCTACGAGCAGTACTTC. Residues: CASSPYQGRTYEQYF.

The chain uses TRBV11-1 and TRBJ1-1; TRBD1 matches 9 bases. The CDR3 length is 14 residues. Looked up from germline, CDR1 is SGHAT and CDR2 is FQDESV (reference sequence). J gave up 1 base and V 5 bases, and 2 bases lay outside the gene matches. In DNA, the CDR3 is TGTGCCAGCAGCCCGGACAGGGGGAACACTGAAGCTTTCTTT. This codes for CASSPDRGNTEAFF.

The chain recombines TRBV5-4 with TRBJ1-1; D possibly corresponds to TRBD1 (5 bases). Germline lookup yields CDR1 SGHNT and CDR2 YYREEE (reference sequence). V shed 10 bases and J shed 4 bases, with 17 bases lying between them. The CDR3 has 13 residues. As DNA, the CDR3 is TGTGCCTACGAAGGGGACCGGGGCACTGAAGCTTTCTTT. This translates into CAYEGDRGTEAFF.

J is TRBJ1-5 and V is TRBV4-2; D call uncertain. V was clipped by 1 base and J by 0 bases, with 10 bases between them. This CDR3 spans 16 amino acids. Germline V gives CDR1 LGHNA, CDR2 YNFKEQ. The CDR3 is CASSQVGIVSNQPQHF. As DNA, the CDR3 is TGTGCCAGCAGCCAAGTGGGGATCGTTAGCAATCAGCCCCAGCATTTT.

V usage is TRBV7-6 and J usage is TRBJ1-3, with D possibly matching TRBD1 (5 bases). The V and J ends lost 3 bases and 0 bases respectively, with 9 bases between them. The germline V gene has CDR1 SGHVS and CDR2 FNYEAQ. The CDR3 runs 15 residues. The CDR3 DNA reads TGTGCCAGCAGCTTGGGGCCAGCCTCTGGAAACACCATATATTTT. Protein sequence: CASSLGPASGNTIYF.